The clone carrying this T cell receptor beta chain was observed at least ten times. Its antigen is still unknown. This specimen comes from a study of prognosis after radiotherapy for stage I lung cancer. As for the study in general: Medical inoperability was the status assigned to all non-small cell lung cancer patients.

The authors drew around 6.2 milliliters of peripheral blood at each of two time points. Overall study findings and caveats: Unique TCR clone counts were lower following stereotactic body radiation therapy (median approximately 9,600 versus 7,200).

There are 12 residues in the CDR3. Germline trimming cut 5 bases from V and 4 bases from J; bases unmatched to any gene: 3. CDR1 is DFQATT, CDR2 SNEGSKA, per germline (reference sequence). Starting from genomic DNA, TCR beta CDR3 was amplified through two-round multiplex PCR. With primers specific to each TRBV and TRBJ gene, the first-round PCR was performed. TCRdb reprocessed the multiplex PCR reads via MiXCR and lists one record per CDR3 protein. The sample consists of roughly 38,000 distinct CDR3 sequences, around a quarter of them appearing once. This chain connects TRBV20-1 to TRBJ1-2; 8 bases fit TRBD1. The specimen comprised PBMCs, sampled before or after stereotactic body radiation therapy (not recorded which). The origin of this receptor is a donor older than 45 with non-small cell lung cancer. This CDR3 is CSAGTGIYGYTF. The CDR3 nucleotides are TGCAGTGCTGGGACAGGCATCTATGGCTACACCTTC.